This TCR beta chain derives from a study of blood T cell repertoires in COVID-19. The overall study: Whether acute or convalescent, the COVID-19 samples came from the United States, Italy and Spain.

The V and J ends lost 6 bases and 4 bases, in that order; junction bases with no gene match: 1. The CDR3 length is 12 residues. Germline V gene lookup returns CDR1 MNHEY and CDR2 SVGAGI. Study processing details: Nucleated cell counts were estimated from reference gene primer amplification. TCRdb's table, derived via immunoSEQ multiplex PCR, lists solely in-frame clones and lacks some. V and J calls plus clone size are reproduced from that table; the DNA served to infer D and trimming. The table lists roughly 160,000 clones, roughly 84% of them singletons. Individuals aged roughly 18 to 95 years were recruited from roughly 23 US areas.

Specimen: PBMCs or T cells enriched from blood (not recorded which). The chain joins TRBV6-5 to TRBJ2-7, with 9 positions matching TRBD1. The clonotype comes from a woman aged 55-69 years who had recovered from COVID-19. The CDR3 DNA reads as TGTGCCAGCAGCGGACAGGGGTACGAGCAGTACTTC. Its protein is CASSGQGYEQYF.